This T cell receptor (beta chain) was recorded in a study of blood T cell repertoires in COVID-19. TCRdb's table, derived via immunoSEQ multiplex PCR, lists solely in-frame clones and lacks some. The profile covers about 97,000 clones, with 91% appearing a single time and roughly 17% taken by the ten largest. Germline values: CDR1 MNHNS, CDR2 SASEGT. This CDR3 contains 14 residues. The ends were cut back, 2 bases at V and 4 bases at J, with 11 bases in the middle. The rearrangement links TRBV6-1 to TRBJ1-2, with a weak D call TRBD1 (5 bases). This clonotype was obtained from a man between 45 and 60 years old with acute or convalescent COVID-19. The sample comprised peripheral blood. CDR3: CASSEWQGGYGYTF. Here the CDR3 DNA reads TGTGCCAGCAGTGAATGGCAGGGTGGCTATGGCTACACCTTC.